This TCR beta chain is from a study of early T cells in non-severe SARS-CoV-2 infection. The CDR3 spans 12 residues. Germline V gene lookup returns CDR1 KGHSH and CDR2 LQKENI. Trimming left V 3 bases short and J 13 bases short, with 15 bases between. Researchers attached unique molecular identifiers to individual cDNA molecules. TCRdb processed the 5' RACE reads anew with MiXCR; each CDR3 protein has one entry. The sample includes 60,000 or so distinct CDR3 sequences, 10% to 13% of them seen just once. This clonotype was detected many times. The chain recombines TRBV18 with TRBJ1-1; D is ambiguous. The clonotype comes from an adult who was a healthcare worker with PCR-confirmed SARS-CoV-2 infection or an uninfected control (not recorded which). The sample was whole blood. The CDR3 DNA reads TGTGCCAGCTCACCCCGGCTTCTGGAGGTTTTCTTT. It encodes CASSPRLLEVFF.